The 13 T cell receptor beta chains given below trace back to one sample, sequenced in a study of spatial heterogeneity in lung cancer. Time point: sample taken at primary tumor resection. Study-level findings and limits: Higher tumor mutation counts went along with higher counts of expanded intratumoral alpha and beta TCRs.

TCRdb recomputed calls from the 5' RACE reads with MiXCR, one row per CDR3 protein. The profile shows 3,000 to 4,500 distinct CDR3 sequences, roughly 7% of them singletons. The antigens these receptors bind are not known. The sample was lung tumor tissue, taken at surgery. The receptors derive from a male donor with early-stage non-small cell lung cancer.

This clonotype has at least ten counts. For a library built for alpha chains, this beta chain is a stray read; little rests on its size. The chain combines TRBV20-1 with TRBJ2-2, with D perhaps TRBD2 (6 bases). The CDR3 has 15 amino acids. Germline V CDR1 and CDR2: DFQATT, SNEGSKA (reference sequence). Trimming removed 1 base at V and 0 bases at J, with 9 bases between. CDR3 coding DNA: TGCAGTGCTAGAGGTGGAGGGTCGAACACCGGGGAGCTGTTTTTT. Its protein is CSARGGGSNTGELFF.

This clonotype is labeled as medium-sized (0.01 to 0.1%). Since it is a stray read in a library aimed at alpha chains, this beta chain has a size that is not meaningful. The chain is built from TRBV6-5 and TRBJ2-7; D gene uncertain. The CDR3 covers 15 residues. Trimming left V 5 bases short and J 5 bases short, with 19 bases between. Germline V CDR1 and CDR2: MNHEY, SVGAGI. CDR3 protein: CASSRFGQSSNEQYF. The CDR3 nucleotides are TGTGCCAGCAGTAGGTTTGGGCAAAGCTCTAACGAGCAGTACTTC.

At least ten counts were recorded for this clonotype. A library made for alpha chains picked up this beta chain off target, so its size means little. V is TRBV5-1 and J is TRBJ2-1, with 13 bases fitting TRBD2. Per germline, CDR1 SGHRS and CDR2 YFSETQ. The CDR3 covers 15 residues. V gave up 4 bases and J gave up 7 bases; unmatched junction bases: 5. The CDR3 DNA is TGCGCCAGCAGCGCCGGGACTAGCGGGAATAATGAGCAGTTCTTC. It is translated as CASSAGTSGNNEQFF.

A word on this clonotype: With the library built for alpha chains, this beta chain is off target and its frequency is not meaningful. The chain couples TRBV5-4 to TRBJ2-5; no reliable D call. The CDR3 sequence is 13 residues long. Trimming took off 2 bases at V and 4 bases at J, with 9 bases between the two ends. From germline, CDR1 is SGHNT and CDR2 YYREEE (reference sequence). CDR3 region: CASSFQNGETQYF. Written as DNA, the CDR3 is TGTGCCAGCAGCTTCCAAAACGGAGAGACCCAGTACTTC. Full variable domain (rest looked up from reference TRBV5-4 and TRBJ2-5): ETGVTQSPTHLIKTRGQQVTLRCSSQSGHNTVSWYQQALGQGPQFIFQYYREEENGRGNFPPRFSGLQFPNYSSELNVNALELDDSALYLCASSFQNGETQYFGPGTRLLVL.

Sample share makes this clonotype medium-sized. This beta chain is an off-target read within a library intended for alpha chains, so its frequency means little. The gene calls are TRBV7-9 and TRBJ2-6; D not certain. This CDR3 is built from 14 residues. V lost 5 bases and J lost 4, with 9 bases in between. The germline V gene encodes CDR1 SEHNR and CDR2 FQNEAQ (reference sequence). CDR3 in DNA: TGTGCCAGCAGCCCGCCCGCGGGGGCCAACGTCCTGACTTTC. This encodes CASSPPAGANVLTF.

About this clonotype itself: Being off target in a library aimed at alpha chains, this beta chain has a size of little meaning. This chain uses TRBV4-2 with TRBJ1-1; weak D call: TRBD1 (6 bases). Per germline, CDR1 LGHNA and CDR2 YNFKEQ. V dropped 0 bases and J dropped 4 bases, with 18 bases sitting between them. The CDR3 is 17 residues long. The CDR3 coding sequence is TGTGCCAGCAGCCAAGAGATCTATAGAGGAGGGGGCACTGAAGCTTTCTTT. This gives the protein CASSQEIYRGGGTEAFF.

Comment on this clonotype: This beta chain is off target for a library built for alpha chains, so its abundance means little. This rearrangement joins TRBV12-3 or TRBV12-4 to TRBJ2-2, with 11 bases matching TRBD1. The CDR3 is 17 amino acids. V lost 3 bases, J lost 6 bases, and 9 bases stayed unmatched. Written as DNA, the CDR3 is TGTGCCAGCAGTTTCCCTAAGGACAGGGGGCTGGCCGGGGAGCTGTTTTTT. Protein sequence: CASSFPKDRGLAGELFF.

A word on this clonotype: This beta chain was picked up by a library intended for alpha chains and is off target, so its count carries little meaning. V is TRBV20-1 and J is TRBJ2-2; 8 positions agree with TRBD1. The CDR3 spans 15 residues. CDR1 is DFQATT and CDR2 is SNEGSKA in the germline V gene (reference sequence). The ends lost 2 bases at V and 0 bases at J; junction bases unmatched: 2. CDR3 residues: CSARTGGSNTGELFF. CDR3 DNA sequence: TGCAGTGCTAGAACAGGGGGATCGAACACCGGGGAGCTGTTTTTT.

This clonotype was seen at least ten times. This beta chain was picked up by a library intended for alpha chains and is off target, so its count carries little meaning. The J gene is TRBJ2-2, the V gene TRBV7-8; a possible D gene is TRBD1 (6 bases). CDR3 length equals 14 residues. Germline loops: CDR1 SGHVS, CDR2 FQNEAQ. Trimming pared 5 bases from V and 3 bases from J, leaving 10 bases between. In DNA form, the CDR3 reads TGTGCCAGCAGCCTGTGGACAGACACCGGGGAGCTGTTTTTT. It yields the protein CASSLWTDTGELFF. The variable domain in full, with the rest retrieved from reference TRBV7-8 and TRBJ2-2, is GAGVSQSPRYKVAKRGQDVALRCDPISGHVSLFWYQQALGQGPEFLTYFQNEAQLDKSGLPSDRFFAERPEGSVSTLKIQRTQQEDSAVYLCASSLWTDTGELFFGEGSRLTVL.

This clonotype is labeled as medium-sized. The library was built for alpha chains, so this beta chain is an off-target read and its size means little. This chain joins TRBV10-3 and TRBJ1-1, with D perhaps matching TRBD1 (6 bases). Germline CDR1 ENHRY, CDR2 SYGVKD. V was shortened by 3 bases and J by 4 bases, with 15 bases between the two germline ends. The CDR3 length is 15 residues. CDR3 in DNA: TGTGCCATCAGTGACTCTACAGGGTCGGCCACTGAAGCTTTCTTT. As protein: CAISDSTGSATEAFF.

The sample holds many counts of this clonotype. A library prepared for alpha chains yielded this beta chain as an off-target read; its size is of little meaning. The V call is TRBV6-2 or TRBV6-3, the J call TRBJ2-7; 13 bases agree with TRBD2. V shed 6 bases and J 0 bases; nucleotides not matched to a gene: 5. The germline CDR1 and CDR2 sequences are MNHEY and SVGEGT. The CDR3 runs to 16 residues. This CDR3 is CASSGTSGAYSYEQYV. The CDR3 DNA is TGTGCCAGCAGCGGGACTAGCGGGGCCTACTCCTACGAGCAGTACGTC.

This clonotype ranks as hyperexpanded (1% or more). This beta chain appears as a stray read in a library generated for alpha chains; its size is not informative. The chain combines TRBV4-3 with TRBJ2-5; 8 bases are shared with TRBD2. In germline, CDR1 is LGHNA, CDR2 YSLEER. The CDR3 has 14 amino acids. V lost 0 bases and J lost 5; bases outside the gene matches: 2. The CDR3: CASSQDSSGETQYF. The CDR3 bases are TGCGCCAGCAGCCAAGACTCTAGCGGGGAGACCCAGTACTTC.

This clonotype has just a few counts. This beta chain turned up in a library designed for alpha chains; as an off-target read, its abundance says little. The chain couples TRBV9 to TRBJ2-7; 11 bases are a match to TRBD1. Germline loops: CDR1 SGDLS, CDR2 YYNGEE. The length of the CDR3 is 15 residues. The ends lost 0 bases at V and 6 bases at J; junction bases unmatched: 5. This CDR3 reads CASSVGGQGAIEQYF. The CDR3 DNA follows: TGTGCCAGCAGCGTAGGTGGACAGGGGGCCATCGAGCAGTACTTC.